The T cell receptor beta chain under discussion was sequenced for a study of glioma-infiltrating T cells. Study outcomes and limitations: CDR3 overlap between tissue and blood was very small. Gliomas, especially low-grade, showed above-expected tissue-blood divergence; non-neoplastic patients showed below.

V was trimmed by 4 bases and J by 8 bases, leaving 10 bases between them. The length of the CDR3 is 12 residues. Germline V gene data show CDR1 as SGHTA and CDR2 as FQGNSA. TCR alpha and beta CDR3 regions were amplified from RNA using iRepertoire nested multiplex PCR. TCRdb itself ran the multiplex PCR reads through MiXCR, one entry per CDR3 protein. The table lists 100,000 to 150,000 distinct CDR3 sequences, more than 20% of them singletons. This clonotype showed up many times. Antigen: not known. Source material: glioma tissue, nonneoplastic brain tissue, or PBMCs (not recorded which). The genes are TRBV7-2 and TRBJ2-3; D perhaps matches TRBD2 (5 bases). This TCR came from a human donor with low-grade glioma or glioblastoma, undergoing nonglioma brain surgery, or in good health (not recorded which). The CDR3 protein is CASSSGKTTQYF. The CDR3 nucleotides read TGTGCCAGCAGCTCCGGGAAGACTACGCAGTATTTT.